The 8 T cell receptor beta chains below all came from one sample that was sequenced in a study of T cells after yellow fever vaccination. TCRdb ran MiXCR on the 5' RACE reads and lists one entry per CDR3 protein. The sample holds 500,000 to 650,000 distinct CDR3 sequences; around 16% are singletons and the top ten take roughly 17%. The sequencing here drew on PBMCs, taken more than 4 days after the first yellow fever vaccination. The receptors here all came from a man between 18 and 35 years old who received the YFV17D yellow fever vaccine.

This clonotype was counted between two and nine times. The V call is TRBV6-5, the J call TRBJ1-2; D not certain. The CDR3 is 14 amino acids. V shed 5 bases and J shed 3 bases, with 13 bases lying between them. The germline gives CDR1 MNHEY, CDR2 SVGAGI. The CDR3 reads CASSTAVGDYGYTF. The DNA of the CDR3 is TGTGCCAGCAGTACAGCTGTAGGTGACTATGGCTACACCTTC.

This clonotype came up many times. DNA of the CDR3: TGTGCCAGCAGCCCTGTAGACAGGGTGGTTTCACCCCTCCACTTT. Protein product: CASSPVDRVVSPLHF. The gene calls are TRBV7-6 and TRBJ1-6; 7 bases are shared with TRBD1. Unmatched junction bases numbered 10, after V lost 5 bases and J lost 9 bases. This CDR3 region has 15 residues. From germline, CDR1 is SGHVS and CDR2 FNYEAQ.

The sample holds a few counts of this clonotype. The chain combines TRBV9 with TRBJ1-2, with unresolved D. CDR3 length: 16 amino acids. The germline V gene has CDR1 SGDLS and CDR2 YYNGEE. Trimming removed 0 bases from V and 0 bases from J, with 12 bases in between. CDR3: CASSVVAGNPNYGYTF. CDR3 nucleotides: TGTGCCAGCAGCGTAGTAGCGGGGAATCCTAACTATGGCTACACCTTC.

This clonotype was seen a handful of times. The rearrangement joins TRBV7-2 to TRBJ2-7, with D unresolved. This CDR3 has 14 amino acids. The germline V gene has CDR1 SGHTA and CDR2 FQGNSA. The V end was cut by 0 bases, the J end by 4 bases, with 10 bases between. CDR3 nucleotide sequence: TGTGCCAGCAGCTTAGCGCTCGGATTTTACGAGCAGTACTTC. This sequence encodes CASSLALGFYEQYF. Complete variable domain (other parts from reference TRBV7-2 and TRBJ2-7): GAGVSQSPSNKVTEKGKDVELRCDPISGHTALYWYRQSLGQGLEFLIYFQGNSAPDKSGLPSDRFSAERTGGSVSTLTIQRTQQEDSAVYLCASSLALGFYEQYFGPGTRLTVT.

This clonotype came up a few times. The genes are TRBV12-3 or TRBV12-4 and TRBJ2-2; a possible D gene is TRBD1 (5 bases). CDR3 length equals 14 residues. Trimming cost V 7 bases and J 5 bases, with 14 bases left between them. CDR3 region: CASMGDSNTGELFF. CDR3 nucleotides: TGTGCCAGCATGGGCGACAGTAATACCGGGGAGCTGTTTTTT.

The J gene is TRBJ1-1, the V gene TRBV5-6; D is possibly TRBD1 (5 bases). The CDR3 length is 15 residues. Trimming shortened V by 6 bases and J by 1 base, and 16 bases separated the two germline ends. CDR1 SGHDT and CDR2 YYEEEE come from the germline V gene. CDR3 sequence (DNA): TGTGCCAGCATCGTAAATCCCGGGGCGAACACTGAAGCTTTCTTT. This gives the protein CASIVNPGANTEAFF.

The chain recombines TRBV18 with TRBJ2-1, with 9 bases lining up with TRBD2. The CDR3 is 14 residues long. V gave up 5 bases and J gave up 9 bases; unmatched junction bases: 8. Per the germline V gene, CDR1 is KGHSH and CDR2 is LQKENI. The CDR3 here is CASSGSGGPSEQFF. The CDR3 bases are TGTGCCAGCTCAGGGAGCGGGGGGCCCAGTGAGCAGTTCTTC.

The chain recombines TRBV4-3 with TRBJ2-7, with D perhaps matching TRBD2 (5 bases). Germline V gene data show CDR1 as LGHNA and CDR2 as YSLEER. V lost 3 bases, J lost 3 bases, and 12 bases lay in between. The CDR3 covers 14 residues. The CDR3 nucleotides are TGCGCCAGCAGCCAGGGGAGAAGGGACTACGAGCAGTACTTC. The encoded protein is CASSQGRRDYEQYF.